These T cell receptor beta chains were read from a single sample in a study of regulatory T cells in long-lasting Graves disease. Using its own MiXCR run on the multiplex PCR reads, TCRdb lists one record per CDR3 protein. This table holds around 510,000 distinct CDR3 sequences, around 20% found once. This specimen consisted of peripheral blood mononuclear cells (PBMCs), obtained when the disease was refractory, from a patient treated with antithyroid drugs. Receptor source: a female donor with Graves disease. Both conserved end residues are part of each CDR3. The D gene is left open where the match is weak. A row's size may be missing; if present it is once, few, many or a size class.

abundance,j_gene,d_gene,v_gene,CDR3nt,CDR3aa
many,TRBJ2-7,-,TRBV15,TGTGCCACCAGCAGAATACAGGGATCCTACGAGCAGTACTTC,CATSRIQGSYEQYF
many,TRBJ1-5,-,TRBV6-1,TGTGCCAGCAGGATCCAGACCAATCAGCCCCAGCATTTT,CASRIQTNQPQHF
-,TRBJ1-1,-,TRBV19,TGTGCCAGTAGTGGGGGGGTCCTTCGCACTGAAGCTTTCTTT,CASSGGVLRTEAFF
-,TRBJ1-2,TRBD1,TRBV10-3,TGTGCCATCAGACTACAGGGGACGGATGGCTACACCTTC,CAIRLQGTDGYTF
many,TRBJ1-1,-,TRBV6-5,TGTGCCAGCAGTTTCACCCAGCAGGCGAACACTGAAGCTTTCTTT,CASSFTQQANTEAFF
many,TRBJ2-7,-,TRBV2,TGTGCCAGCAAGTCAAGGGGCAGCGACTACGAGCAGTACTTC,CASKSRGSDYEQYF
many,TRBJ2-7,-,TRBV5-1,TGCGCCAGCAGCTTGGGACACCATTCCTACGAGCAGTACTTC,CASSLGHHSYEQYF
many,TRBJ2-7,-,TRBV7-2,TGTGCCAGCAGCCGAATCCTCTCTGGACACTACGAGCAGTACTTC,CASSRILSGHYEQYF
many,TRBJ2-7,-,TRBV10-3,TGTGCCATCAGCGGTAGCTCCTACGAGCAGTACTTC,CAISGSSYEQYF
many,TRBJ1-5,-,TRBV6-1,TGTGCAACCACGGGCGAGCATAGCAATCAGCCCCAGCATTTT,CATTGEHSNQPQHF
few,TRBJ2-1,-,TRBV12-5,TGTGCTAGTGGTTTTTTGTTAGCGGAGAACAATGAGCAGTTCTTC,CASGFLLAENNEQFF
-,TRBJ1-4,-,TRBV30,TGTTCGACAGAAATTAATGAAAAACTGTTTTTT,CSTEINEKLFF
-,TRBJ2-1,TRBD2,TRBV12-3/TRBV12-4,TGTGCCAGCGGGGCGGGAGGTGACAATGAGCAGTTCTTC,CASGAGGDNEQFF
few,TRBJ2-7,-,TRBV27,TGTGCCAGCAGTTTAGGGGGTAAGGAGCAGTACTTC,CASSLGGKEQYF
many,TRBJ1-2,-,TRBV20-1,TGCAGTGCTAGGAACCGGGACTTCTATGGCTACACCTTC,CSARNRDFYGYTF
many,TRBJ2-7,TRBD1,TRBV30,TGTGCCTGGAAACACGGGACAGCGCCCTGGGAGCAGTACTTC,CAWKHGTAPWEQYF
-,TRBJ2-7,-,TRBV6-1,TGTGCCGGCTCCCGAACTTGGGACGAGCAGTACTTC,CAGSRTWDEQYF
many,TRBJ2-5,TRBD2,TRBV11-2,TGTGCCAGCAGCCCTTTTCCGGGAGGGAAAGGGACCCAGTACTTC,CASSPFPGGKGTQYF
-,TRBJ2-5,-,TRBV5-1,TGCGCCAGCAGAACCGGGGAGGAGACCCAGTACTTC,CASRTGEETQYF
few,TRBJ1-1,-,TRBV9,TGTGCCAGCGCAGGGACCCTGAACACTGAAGCTTTCTTT,CASAGTLNTEAFF
few,TRBJ2-5,TRBD1,TRBV3-1,TGTGCCAGCAGCCAACCAGACAGGGGGCTAGGAGAGACCCAGTACTTC,CASSQPDRGLGETQYF
-,TRBJ1-5,-,TRBV6-4,TGTGCCAGCAGTTACGTGGCGAGCAATCAGCCCCAGCATTTT,CASSYVASNQPQHF
few,TRBJ2-5,-,TRBV20-1,TGCAGTGCTCTCCGGCTAGCTATACAAGAGACCCAGTACTTC,CSALRLAIQETQYF
few,TRBJ2-7,-,TRBV5-6,TGTGCCAACAGCTACAGACAGGTTATGGCCTACGAGCAGTACTTC,CANSYRQVMAYEQYF
-,TRBJ1-5,-,TRBV6-1,TGTGCCAGCACCAAAAACGAGGGTAGCAATCAGCCCCAGCATTTT,CASTKNEGSNQPQHF
many,TRBJ2-7,TRBD2,TRBV27,TGTGCCAGCAGTTTAAACGGGAGGCCGTTTTCAGAGCAGTACTTC,CASSLNGRPFSEQYF